This TCR beta chain was sequenced for a study of blood T cell repertoires in COVID-19. In the study overall: The origin of the acute and convalescent COVID-19 samples was the United States, Italy and Spain. PBMCs, B-cell-depleted T cells, or T cells were the source of the cDNA or gDNA that made up the material.

The V and J ends lost 3 bases and 5 bases respectively, with 4 bases between them. The CDR3 runs 11 residues. Per the study methods: Reference gene primer amplification gave estimated nucleated cell counts. Sequencing used immunoSEQ multiplex PCR; TCRdb keeps in-frame clones, though not all of them. D and trimming come from the DNA, and the V and J calls and clone size come from that table. The sample has 250,000 to 300,000 clones; 80% to 90% are singletons. The chain couples TRBV12-3 or TRBV12-4 to TRBJ2-5; D is undetermined. The receptor's source is a woman in her seventies with acute or convalescent COVID-19. The sequenced material came from peripheral blood. In DNA form, the CDR3 reads TGTGCCAGCAGTTTCGGGGAGACCCAGTACTTC. Its protein is CASSFGETQYF.